The clone carrying this TCR beta chain was seen a single time. In the study's own analysis: Reference gene primer amplification gave nucleated cell count estimates. Data came from immunoSEQ multiplex PCR; TCRdb stores just in-frame clones and leaves some out. The V and J calls and clone size come from that table; D and trimming were worked out from the DNA. Among 300,000 or so clones listed, about nine tenths were seen once. The source of the sample is a study of blood T cell repertoires in COVID-19. Study overall: Donors in the United States, Italy and Spain gave samples during acute or convalescent COVID-19. Sample material is recorded as cDNA or gDNA derived from T cells, B-cell-depleted T cells, or PBMCs.

The CDR3 is 14 amino acids. V was pared by 4 bases and J by 2 bases, with 10 bases between. Germline values: CDR1 MGHRA, CDR2 YSYEKL. The source is a woman in her 40s with acute or convalescent COVID-19. V usage is TRBV4-1 and J usage is TRBJ2-3; D perhaps matches TRBD1 (6 bases). Input material: peripheral blood. CDR3 DNA sequence: TGCGCCAGCAGCCGTAAGGGGGACACAGATACGCAGTATTTT. As protein: CASSRKGDTDTQYF.